The T cell receptor (beta chain) described here comes from a study of beta chain features in type 1 diabetes (dated by TCRdb to 2016 to 2018). In the study overall: Mean age, gender distribution, total cell number and subset yield were not different between patients and healthy donors. A total of roughly 99 million sorted cells were examined across all samples, and the number of cells per subset was strongly correlated with RNA yield. The study compared the TCRB repertoires of sorted circulating CD4+ T cell subsets in recently diagnosed type 1 diabetes patients with those in matched healthy donors. Naive and central memory subsets were obtained from all 30 or so donors, but regulatory and stem cell-like memory subsets were isolated from only 8 patients and about 8 healthy donors.

Notes on this clone: No cognate antigen has been identified for it. No base-level quality is on record; no much larger clone is a single base apart.

Results and caveats for the whole study, not just this receptor: Fewer insertions and more nucleotide deletions at VDJ recombination sites were observed in patients with type 1 diabetes, implying thymic rearrangement abnormalities. Shorter templates might have been favored by PCR, but patient and control samples were amplified and corrected together, so both groups would have been affected equally by any skew. Because cDNA rather than genomic DNA was sequenced, highly expressing activated cells could have been over-represented, although no difference in activation and CD3 levels was found between groups. Type 1 diabetes patients showed a moderate but significant shortening of TCRB CDR3 length in all four CD4+ subsets. Naive, central memory and regulatory TCRB repertoires appeared more similar among patients than among healthy donors. Because the HLA sub-analyses included only small numbers of individuals, any influence of HLA type on TCRB rearrangement was left unresolved.

All of the isolated RNA was reverse transcribed with the High Capacity cDNA Reverse Transcription Kit, so expressed TCRB transcripts were sequenced. Naive, central memory and regulatory T cell samples underwent deep immunoSEQ sequencing, averaging around 3.9 million total reads per sample. Sorted cells were lysed in RLT buffer, and RNA was extracted using DNase-treated RNeasy Micro or Mini kits according to cell number. Each cell subset was processed separately to prevent cross-contamination, with patient and healthy donor samples processed together. TCRB sequences were amplified from cDNA with the immunoSEQ multiplex PCR, producing 87-bp fragments spanning the CDR3 region. Sequencing of the amplicons was done on the Illumina HiSeq platform. The paper's processing steps were these. PCR bias was corrected computationally using synthetic template baselines, and reads within Hamming distance 2 were collapsed, with unmergeable singletons discarded. Reads were aligned against IMGT to assign V, D and J genes, CDR3 length and insertions or deletions at six rearrangement sites. Clonotype counts were normalized to sorted cell number within each subset before computing true diversity and Gini coefficients with the tcR R package. Repertoire sharing was quantified using the overlap coefficient calculated on TCRB nucleotide sequences. TCRdb re-hosts the immuneACCESS table, in-frame sequences only. Its copies lack some clones; in the studies checked, an unresolved V gene accounts for under half of them, and the cause for the rest is not known. V and J calls and clone size are given by that table; D and trimming were obtained from the DNA. The sample yields under 300,000 clones; under 8.5% were counted once. Clones ranked in the top ten supply roughly 1% of the sample.

Trimming takes 1 base off V and 5 bases off J; junction bases not matched to a gene: 11. The CDR3 covers 18 residues, taking in both the cysteine and the phenylalanine. Only the CDR3 DNA is retained, 54 bases long and in frame from the first base. The germline V gene sets CDR1 to LGHNT and CDR2 to FRNRAP. Each donor gave one peripheral blood draw, averaging approximately 120 mL, which was collected into heparinised tubes. Naive, central memory, regulatory and stem cell-like memory CD4+ T cells were sorted on a BD FACSAria II using a panel including CD45RO, CCR7, CD25, CD127, CD95 and CD27. Every sorted population had a purity above 95%. PBMCs were isolated immediately by Lymphoprep density gradient centrifugation and stained directly without culture. So that batch effects would be minimized, each experiment stained and sorted samples in pairs, pairing one healthy donor with one patient.

The sequence joins TRBV12-5 to TRBJ1-4; TRBD1 agrees with 9 junctional bases. Sequenced sample: central memory CD4+ T cells from blood. The receptor's source is a woman aged 18-35 years in good health. The CDR3 reads CASGLAHDRDRENEKLFF. Read as DNA, the sequence is TGTGCTAGTGGTTTGGCCCACGACAGGGACAGGGAAAATGAAAAACTGTTTTTT.